These T cell receptor beta chains were read from a single sample in a study of OX40 agonist ivuxolimab in advanced cancers. Repertoires were generated with immunoSEQ multiplex PCR, while TCRdb's copy carries only in-frame clones and drops some. Of 50,000 or so clones listed, roughly 82% are singletons. This specimen consisted of CD4+ or CD8+ T cells sorted from blood, obtained in a trial of the OX40 agonist ivuxolimab. The receptors stem from an adult with an advanced solid tumor such as melanoma, head and neck, liver or kidney cancer. Each CDR3 is given with its conserved first and last residue.

V gene	J gene	CDR3 protein
TRBV6-1	TRBJ1-4	CASRPTGGNEKLFF
TRBV12-5	TRBJ2-2	CASGLDPPDREGPGELFF
TRBV18	TRBJ2-1	CASSPGIGQGYNEQFF
TRBV9	TRBJ2-3	CASSVGRRGSTDTQYF
TRBV6-5	TRBJ2-3	CASKGQGTDTQYF
TRBV19	TRBJ2-1	CASSTLTGTGRNEQFF
TRBV10-3	TRBJ1-6	CAISDRGSDSPLHF
TRBV5-6	TRBJ2-6	CASSLSGTGIFGANVLTF
TRBV28	TRBJ1-3	CASSHWPGSSGNTIYF
TRBV5-1	TRBJ1-1	CASSLRGWTEAFF
TRBV5-1	TRBJ1-2	CASSLVARGPDGYTF
TRBV11-1	TRBJ1-2	CASSLWPSGYGYTF
TRBV4-1	TRBJ1-3	CASSHFGTEKGNTIYF
TRBV4-2	TRBJ2-1	CASSQGWNEQFF
TRBV5-6	TRBJ1-6	CASSRRTGSAPTLHF
TRBV10-3	TRBJ2-5	CAISPSPQETQYF
TRBV6-5	TRBJ1-2	CASSYSTTAGYTF
TRBV5-5	TRBJ1-5	CASSDRDVGNQPQHF
TRBV5-6	TRBJ1-4	CASSVHRGWGNEKLFF
TRBV7-2	TRBJ1-2	CASSSPGDRVYTF
TRBV6-1	TRBJ2-2	CASTRDPNTGELFF
TRBV6-1	TRBJ2-1	CASSPFIYNEQFF
TRBV5-5	TRBJ2-1	CASSFPGVVYNEQFF
TRBV6-5	TRBJ2-1	CASSSGTGIREQFF
TRBV2	TRBJ2-1	CASSDSAGLAEYNEQFF
TRBV7-6	TRBJ2-1	CASSLGGAGPINEQFF
TRBV5-1	TRBJ2-3	CASSLGGGPPDTQYF
TRBV7-3	TRBJ1-3	CASSSGQGNTIYF
TRBV6-5	TRBJ1-2	CASRVVTYYTF
TRBV6-1	TRBJ1-2	CASRATGGAGGYTF
TRBV7-8	TRBJ1-1	CASRSGANTEAFF
TRBV27	TRBJ1-1	CASSPFDRLNTEAFF
TRBV19	NA	CASSMSGLYEQYF
TRBV10-3	TRBJ2-6	CAVFDGSGANVLTF
TRBV7-2	TRBJ1-1	CASSSPQGRRRTEAFF
TRBV30	TRBJ1-1	CAWSKRAGGGRNTEAFF
TRBV6-1	TRBJ2-5	CASSIEVRGETQYF
TRBV11-2	TRBJ2-2	CASSSGGTTGELFF
TRBV18	TRBJ1-2	CASSPRTDDYGYTF
TRBV7-9	TRBJ2-7	CASSLPARGQQYF
TRBV12-5	TRBJ2-5	CASGPGDRTQETQYF
TRBV19	TRBJ2-3	CASRLAGYTDTQYF
TRBV19	TRBJ1-5	CASKGGWGNQPQHF
TRBV7-2	TRBJ2-2	CASSLARDYPRVGELFF
TRBV14	TRBJ2-2	CASSQASGAANTGELFF
TRBV4-1	TRBJ1-5	CASSQDRAAQPQHF
TRBV15	TRBJ1-2	CATSRTGPGYGYTF
TRBV19	TRBJ2-3	CASRVTGSTDTQYF
TRBV4-1	TRBJ1-5	CASSSGGVSNQPQHF
TRBV19	TRBJ2-2	CASSMLQLTGSAGELFF
TRBV12-1	TRBJ2-1	CASSFPALLAGNEQFF
TRBV7-2	TRBJ1-3	CASRPGPGSGNTIYF
TRBV5-3	TRBJ2-7	CASSLVGQTREQYF